The rows below give T cell receptor beta chains drawn from one sample of a study of T-cell reconstitution after alpha-beta-depleted transplantation in children. TCRdb ran MiXCR on the PCR reads and lists one entry per CDR3 protein. The sample has fewer than 450,000 distinct CDR3 sequences; 16% are singletons. This specimen was PBMCs, mostly from graft donor cells, taken 360 days after TCRalphabeta/CD19-depleted stem cell transplant. The receptors shown here come from a male patient aged 2-9 years who had a stem cell transplant for acute lymphoblastic leukemia, so the T cells may come from the graft donor. Both conserved end residues are part of each CDR3. The D gene is left open where the match is weak. Size is stated for part of the rows, as once, few or many counts, or as a class when the clone is expanded.

J	D	V	size	DNA	CDR3
TRBJ2-7	NA	TRBV20-1	once	TGCAGTGCGAGAGGTTCTGTCGCCGAGCAGTACTTC	CSARGSVAEQYF
TRBJ2-7	TRBD2	TRBV6-1	NA	TGTGCCAGCAGACCACCGGGACTAGCTACCTACGAGCAGTACTTC	CASRPPGLATYEQYF
TRBJ2-2	TRBD1	TRBV24-1	many	TGTGCCACCAGCCGGACAGGGGGGAACATCGGGGAGCTGTTTTTT	CATSRTGGNIGELFF
TRBJ2-2	NA	TRBV10-3	many	TGTGCCATCAGTGGTTCCAGGGACACCGGGGAGCTGTTTTTT	CAISGSRDTGELFF
TRBJ2-1	NA	TRBV13	few	TGTGCCAGCAGCTTAGGGGCCCTAACCTACAATGAGCAGTTCTTC	CASSLGALTYNEQFF
TRBJ2-7	NA	TRBV19	NA	TGTGCCAGTAGTATAGCCAAGGGGGCCTACGAGCAGTACTTC	CASSIAKGAYEQYF
TRBJ2-5	NA	TRBV15	NA	TGTGCCACCAGCAGAGATCGGACGGTTTTGGCGGAGACCGGCCAAGAGACCCAGTACTTC	CATSRDRTVLAETGQETQYF
TRBJ2-3	NA	TRBV20-1	few	TGCAGTGCTAGAGGAACACGGTGGTCGTCAGATACGCAGTATTTT	CSARGTRWSSDTQYF
TRBJ2-3	NA	TRBV4-1	NA	TGCGCCAGCAGCCAAGTGAAGGGGGATACGCAGTATTTT	CASSQVKGDTQYF
TRBJ1-5	TRBD1	TRBV12-3/TRBV12-4	NA	TGTGCCAGCAGTCGCTACAGGGGTCAGCCCCAGCATTTT	CASSRYRGQPQHF
TRBJ2-2	NA	TRBV29-1	NA	TGCAGCGGACAGGTCACCGGGGAGCTGTTTTTT	CSGQVTGELFF
TRBJ2-3	NA	TRBV9	few	TGTGCCAGCAGCGTAGAAGGATCGCTTTATTTT	CASSVEGSLYF
TRBJ2-5	NA	TRBV2	few	TGTGCCACCAGTACAGGAGGCGGGCAAGAGACCCAGTACTTC	CATSTGGGQETQYF
TRBJ2-7	NA	TRBV6-1	few	TGTGCCAGCAGCCCCCGCGGTCAGATCGAGCAGAGCTACGAGCAGTACTTC	CASSPRGQIEQSYEQYF
TRBJ2-3	NA	TRBV29-1	NA	TGCAGCGTCCGGGGGAGAAAGGTAGATACGCAGTATTTT	CSVRGRKVDTQYF
TRBJ2-1	NA	TRBV12-3/TRBV12-4	few	TGTGCCAGCAGTTTAGTGGCTTGGGGGAAGGTCGGAGTTGAGCAGTTCTTC	CASSLVAWGKVGVEQFF
TRBJ2-4	NA	TRBV10-3	few	TGTGCCATCAGTGGGAATTTAACTATAGCCAAAAACATTCAGTACTTC	CAISGNLTIAKNIQYF
TRBJ2-5	TRBD2	TRBV7-9	few	TGTGCCAGCAGCTTATCTTCGACGGGAGGGCGCGAGACCCAGTACTTC	CASSLSSTGGRETQYF